This TCR beta chain is drawn from a study of blood T cell repertoires in COVID-19. Study summary: The samples span acute and convalescent COVID-19 from the United States, Italy and Spain.

Germline V gene data show CDR1 as MGHRA and CDR2 as YSYEKL. Trimming pared 1 base from V and 6 bases from J, leaving 15 bases between. The CDR3 has 15 amino acids. The repertoire was sequenced with immunoSEQ multiplex PCR; TCRdb's copy has only in-frame clones and lacks some. The sample yields about 26,000 clones, around 86% seen once. The chain joins TRBV4-1 to TRBJ2-5, with D hard to call. The sample consisted of peripheral blood. The receptor's source is a human donor in a cohort sampled during active COVID-19. The donor label of this sample is uncertain. CDR3 sequence: CASSQVGQEGKTQYF. CDR3 nucleotides: TGCGCCAGCAGCCAAGTAGGTCAGGAAGGAAAGACCCAGTACTTC.